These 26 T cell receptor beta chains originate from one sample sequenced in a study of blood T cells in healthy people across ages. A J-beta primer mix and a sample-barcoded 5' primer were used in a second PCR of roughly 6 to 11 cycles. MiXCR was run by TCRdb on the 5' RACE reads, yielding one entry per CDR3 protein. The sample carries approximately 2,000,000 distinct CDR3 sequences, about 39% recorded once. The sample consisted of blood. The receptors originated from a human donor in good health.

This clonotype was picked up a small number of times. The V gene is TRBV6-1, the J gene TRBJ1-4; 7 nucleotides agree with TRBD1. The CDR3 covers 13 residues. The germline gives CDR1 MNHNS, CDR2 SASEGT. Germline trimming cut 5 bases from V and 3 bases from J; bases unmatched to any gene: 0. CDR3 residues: CASSRGPNEKLFF. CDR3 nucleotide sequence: TGTGCCAGCAGTAGGGGGCCTAATGAAAAACTGTTTTTT.

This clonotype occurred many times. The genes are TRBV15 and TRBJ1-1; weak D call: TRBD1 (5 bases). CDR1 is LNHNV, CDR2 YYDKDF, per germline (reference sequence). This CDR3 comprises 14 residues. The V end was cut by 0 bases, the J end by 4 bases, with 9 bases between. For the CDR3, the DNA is TGTGCCACCAGCAGAGAAGGGGTTGGCACTGAAGCTTTCTTT. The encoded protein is CATSREGVGTEAFF. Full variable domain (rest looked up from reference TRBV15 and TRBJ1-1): DAMVIQNPRYQVTQFGKPVTLSCSQTLNHNVMYWYQQKSSQAPKLLFHYYDKDFNNEADTPDNFQSRRPNTSFCFLDIRSPGLGDTAMYLCATSREGVGTEAFFGQGTRLTVV.

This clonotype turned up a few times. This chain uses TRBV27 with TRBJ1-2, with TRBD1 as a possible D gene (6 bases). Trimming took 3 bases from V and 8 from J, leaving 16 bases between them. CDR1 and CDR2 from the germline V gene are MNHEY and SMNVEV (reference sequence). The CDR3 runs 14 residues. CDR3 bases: TGTGCCAGCAGTTTTTCTACAGGGTCGCGGGGCTACACCTTC. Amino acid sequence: CASSFSTGSRGYTF.

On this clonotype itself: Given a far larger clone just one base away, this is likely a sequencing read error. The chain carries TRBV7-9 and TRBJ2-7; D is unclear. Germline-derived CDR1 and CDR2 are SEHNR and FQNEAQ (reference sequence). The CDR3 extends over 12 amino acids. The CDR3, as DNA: TGTGCCAGCAGCTTAGCCTCCTACGAGCACTACTTC. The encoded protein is CASSLASYEHYF.

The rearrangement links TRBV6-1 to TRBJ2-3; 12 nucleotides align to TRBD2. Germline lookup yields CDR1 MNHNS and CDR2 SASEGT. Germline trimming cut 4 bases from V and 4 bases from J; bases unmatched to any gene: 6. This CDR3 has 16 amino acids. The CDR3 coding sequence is TGTGCCAGCAGTGGGAGACTAGCGGGGGTAGCAGATACGCAGTATTTT. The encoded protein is CASSGRLAGVADTQYF.

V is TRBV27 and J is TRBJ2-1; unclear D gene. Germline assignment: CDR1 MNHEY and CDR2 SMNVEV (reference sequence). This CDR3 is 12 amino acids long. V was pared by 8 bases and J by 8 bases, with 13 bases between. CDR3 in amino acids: CASSRNSDEQFF. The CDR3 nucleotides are TGTGCCAGCTCGAGAAACAGCGATGAGCAGTTCTTC.

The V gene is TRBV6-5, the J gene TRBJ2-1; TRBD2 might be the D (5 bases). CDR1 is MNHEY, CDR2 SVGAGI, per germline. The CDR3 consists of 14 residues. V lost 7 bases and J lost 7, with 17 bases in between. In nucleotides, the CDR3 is TGTGCCAGCACCGCCCCCCTCGGGGTAAATGAGCAGTTCTTC. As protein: CASTAPLGVNEQFF.

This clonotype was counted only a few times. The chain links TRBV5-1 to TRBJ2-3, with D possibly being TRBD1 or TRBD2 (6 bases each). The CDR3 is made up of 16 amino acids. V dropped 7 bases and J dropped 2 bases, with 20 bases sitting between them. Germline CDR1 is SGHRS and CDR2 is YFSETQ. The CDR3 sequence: CASATGTSDPTDTQYF. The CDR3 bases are TGCGCCAGCGCAACAGGGACTTCCGACCCCACAGATACGCAGTATTTT.

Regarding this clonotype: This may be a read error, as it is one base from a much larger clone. The CDR3 is CASREVRGSEQFF. The CDR3 bases are TGTGCCAGCAGGGAAGTAAGGGGAAGTGAGCAGTTCTTC. The chain joins TRBV2 to TRBJ2-1, with D possibly TRBD1 on 5 matching bases. There are 13 residues in the CDR3. Germline V gene lookup returns CDR1 SNHLY and CDR2 FYNNEI.

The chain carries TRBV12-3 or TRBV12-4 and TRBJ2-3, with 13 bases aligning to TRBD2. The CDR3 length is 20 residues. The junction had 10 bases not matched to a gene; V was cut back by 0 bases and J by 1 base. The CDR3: CASSLALGGTSGERTDTQYF. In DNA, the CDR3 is TGTGCCAGCAGTTTAGCGCTGGGAGGGACTAGCGGGGAGCGCACAGATACGCAGTATTTT.

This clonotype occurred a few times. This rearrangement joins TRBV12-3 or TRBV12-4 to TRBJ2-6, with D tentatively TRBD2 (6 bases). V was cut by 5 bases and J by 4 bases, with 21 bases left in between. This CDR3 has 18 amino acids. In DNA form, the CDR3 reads TGTGCCAGCAGTCTCCTGGGGGGTCCTAAAGTAGGGGCCAACGTCCTGACTTTC. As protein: CASSLLGGPKVGANVLTF.

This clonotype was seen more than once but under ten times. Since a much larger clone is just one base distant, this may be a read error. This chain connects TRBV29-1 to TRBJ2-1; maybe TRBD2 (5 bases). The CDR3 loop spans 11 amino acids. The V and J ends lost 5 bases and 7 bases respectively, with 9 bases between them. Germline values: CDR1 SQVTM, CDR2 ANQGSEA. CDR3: CSVRGRNEQFF. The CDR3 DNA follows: TGCAGCGTTCGGGGTAGGAATGAGCAGTTCTTC.

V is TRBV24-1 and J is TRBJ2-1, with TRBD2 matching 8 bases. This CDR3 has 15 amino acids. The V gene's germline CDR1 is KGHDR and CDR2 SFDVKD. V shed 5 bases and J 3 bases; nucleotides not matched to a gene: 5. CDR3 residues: CATSGSSGVYNEQFF. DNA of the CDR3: TGTGCCACCAGTGGGAGTAGCGGGGTCTACAATGAGCAGTTCTTC.

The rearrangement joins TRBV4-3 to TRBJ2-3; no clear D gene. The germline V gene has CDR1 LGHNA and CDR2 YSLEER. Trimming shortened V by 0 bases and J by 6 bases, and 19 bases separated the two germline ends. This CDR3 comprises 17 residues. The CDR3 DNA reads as TGCGCCAGCAGCCAAGATCACGGCGTTGTTGGTGAGGATACGCAGTATTTT. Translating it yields CASSQDHGVVGEDTQYF.

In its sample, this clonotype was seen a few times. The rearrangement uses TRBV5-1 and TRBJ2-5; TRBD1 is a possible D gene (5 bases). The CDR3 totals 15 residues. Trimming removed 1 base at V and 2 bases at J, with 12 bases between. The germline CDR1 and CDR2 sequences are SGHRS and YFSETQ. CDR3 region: CASSLRQGLQETQYF. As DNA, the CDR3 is TGCGCCAGCAGCTTGCGCCAGGGCTTACAAGAGACCCAGTACTTC.

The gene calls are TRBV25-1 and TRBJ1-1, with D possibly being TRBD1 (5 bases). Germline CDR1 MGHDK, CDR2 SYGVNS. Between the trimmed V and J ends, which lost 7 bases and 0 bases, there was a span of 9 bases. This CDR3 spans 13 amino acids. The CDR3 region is CASISGMNTEAFF. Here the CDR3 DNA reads TGTGCCAGCATTTCAGGGATGAACACTGAAGCTTTCTTT.

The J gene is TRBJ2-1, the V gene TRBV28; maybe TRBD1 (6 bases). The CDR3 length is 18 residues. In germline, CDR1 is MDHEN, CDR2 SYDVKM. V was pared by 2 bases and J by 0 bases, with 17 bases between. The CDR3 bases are TGTGCCAGCAGTTTACTAAGACAGGCACCTTCCTCCTACAATGAGCAGTTCTTC. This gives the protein CASSLLRQAPSSYNEQFF.

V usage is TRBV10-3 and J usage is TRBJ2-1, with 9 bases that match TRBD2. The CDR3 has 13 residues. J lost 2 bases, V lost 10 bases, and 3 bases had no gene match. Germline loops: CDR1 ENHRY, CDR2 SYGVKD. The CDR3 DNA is TGTGCCACCGCGGGGGGGACCTACAATGAGCAGTTCTTC. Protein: CATAGGTYNEQFF.

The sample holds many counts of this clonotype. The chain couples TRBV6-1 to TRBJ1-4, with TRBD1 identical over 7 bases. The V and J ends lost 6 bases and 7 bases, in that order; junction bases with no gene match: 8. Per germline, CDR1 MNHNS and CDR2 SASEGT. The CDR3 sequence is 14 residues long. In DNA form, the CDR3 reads TGTGCCAGCAGGGGGAGGGGGCAGGGTGAAAAACTGTTTTTT. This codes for CASRGRGQGEKLFF.

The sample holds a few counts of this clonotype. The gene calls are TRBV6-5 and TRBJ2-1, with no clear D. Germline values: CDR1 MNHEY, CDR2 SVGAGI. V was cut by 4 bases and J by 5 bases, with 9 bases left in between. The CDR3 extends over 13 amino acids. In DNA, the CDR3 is TGTGCCAGCAGTTCGGACGTAAACAATGAGCAGTTCTTC. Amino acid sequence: CASSSDVNNEQFF.

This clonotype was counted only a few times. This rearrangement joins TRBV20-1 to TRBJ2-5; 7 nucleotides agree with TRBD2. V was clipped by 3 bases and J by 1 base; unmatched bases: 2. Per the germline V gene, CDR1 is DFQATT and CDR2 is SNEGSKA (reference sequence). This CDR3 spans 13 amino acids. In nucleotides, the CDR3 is TGCAGTGCTAGGACTAGCACCCAAGAGACCCAGTACTTC. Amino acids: CSARTSTQETQYF.

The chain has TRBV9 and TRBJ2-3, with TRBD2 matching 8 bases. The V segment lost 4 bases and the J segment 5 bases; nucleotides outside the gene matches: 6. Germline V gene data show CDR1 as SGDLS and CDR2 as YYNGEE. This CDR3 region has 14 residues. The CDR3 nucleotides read TGTGCCAGCAGCTATAGCGGGGTGGGAGATACGCAGTATTTT. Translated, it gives CASSYSGVGDTQYF.

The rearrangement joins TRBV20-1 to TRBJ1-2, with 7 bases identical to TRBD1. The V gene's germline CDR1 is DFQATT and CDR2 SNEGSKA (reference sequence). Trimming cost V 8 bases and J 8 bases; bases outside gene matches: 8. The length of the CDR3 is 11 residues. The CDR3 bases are TGCAGTACACGACAGGGAGAAGGCTACACCTTC. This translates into CSTRQGEGYTF.

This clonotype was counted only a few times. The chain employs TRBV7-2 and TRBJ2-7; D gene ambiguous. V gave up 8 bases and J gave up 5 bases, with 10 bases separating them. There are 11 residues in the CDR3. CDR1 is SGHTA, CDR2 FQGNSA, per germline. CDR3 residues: CASEESHEQYF. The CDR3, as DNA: TGTGCCAGCGAAGAGTCCCACGAGCAGTACTTC. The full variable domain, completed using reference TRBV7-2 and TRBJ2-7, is GAGVSQSPSNKVTEKGKDVELRCDPISGHTALYWYRQSLGQGLEFLIYFQGNSAPDKSGLPSDRFSAERTGGSVSTLTIQRTQQEDSAVYLCASEESHEQYFGPGTRLTVT.

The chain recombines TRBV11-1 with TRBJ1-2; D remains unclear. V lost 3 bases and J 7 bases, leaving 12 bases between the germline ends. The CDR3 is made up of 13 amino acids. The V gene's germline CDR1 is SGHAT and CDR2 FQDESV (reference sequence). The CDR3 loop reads CASSLSHPSGYTF. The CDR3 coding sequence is TGTGCCAGCAGCTTGAGCCACCCCAGTGGCTACACCTTC. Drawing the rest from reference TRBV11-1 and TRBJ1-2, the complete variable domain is EAEVAQSPRYKITEKSQAVAFWCDPISGHATLYWYRQILGQGPELLVQFQDESVVDDSQLPKDRFSAERLKGVDSTLKIQPAELGDSAMYLCASSLSHPSGYTFGSGTRLTVV.

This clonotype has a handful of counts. DNA for the CDR3: TGCAGCGCAAGTACCCTGGGTTACAATGAGCAGTTCTTC. Its protein product is CSASTLGYNEQFF. The chain recombines TRBV29-1 with TRBJ2-1, with unresolved D. This CDR3 is built from 13 residues. Germline CDR1 SQVTM, CDR2 ANQGSEA. Trimming stripped 7 bases from V and 4 bases from J, with 14 bases between.